This TCR beta chain is drawn from a study of blood T cell repertoires in COVID-19. Many counts were recorded for this clone. Clones were read by immunoSEQ multiplex PCR, and TCRdb kept only the in-frame ones, dropping some. The sample gives about 200,000 clones, approximately 86% of which show up once; about 3.8% is in the top ten. Germline values: CDR1 SGHAT, CDR2 FQNNGV. The CDR3 is made up of 15 amino acids. The V and J ends lost 1 base and 2 bases respectively, with 11 bases between them. The sequencing input was PBMCs or T cells enriched from blood (not recorded which). This receptor was taken from a woman between 40 and 50 years old with acute COVID-19. The chain combines TRBV11-2 with TRBJ2-5; possibly TRBD2 for D (6 bases). Written as DNA, the CDR3 is TGTGCCAGCAGCTTAGGTTCGACTAGACAAGAGACCCAGTACTTC. The encoded protein is CASSLGSTRQETQYF.